Following are 25 T cell receptor beta chains from one sample sequenced in a study of OX40 agonist ivuxolimab in advanced cancers. Using immunoSEQ multiplex PCR, the repertoire was profiled, and TCRdb retains in-frame clones only, with some absent. In the table there are some 5,700 clones, approximately 81% of which are singletons. The starting material was CD4+ or CD8+ T cells sorted from blood, obtained in a trial of the OX40 agonist ivuxolimab. The receptors were gathered from an adult with an advanced solid tumor such as melanoma, head and neck, liver or kidney cancer.

By share of the sample, this clone is large. J is TRBJ2-7 and V is TRBV7-9; the D gene is possibly TRBD1 (6 bases). V lost 3 bases, J lost 5 bases, and 8 bases lay in between. This CDR3 has 12 amino acids. Germline V gene data show CDR1 as SEHNR and CDR2 as FQNEAQ (reference sequence). CDR3 region: CASSFPGDEQYF. The CDR3 DNA reads as TGTGCCAGCAGCTTCCCAGGGGACGAGCAGTACTTC.

The V call is TRBV2, the J call TRBJ1-5; D might be TRBD1 (6 bases). The ends were cut back, 1 base at V and 6 bases at J, with 13 bases in the middle. Germline V gene sequence: CDR1 SNHLY, CDR2 FYNNEI. The CDR3 covers 15 residues. DNA for the CDR3: TGTGCCAGCAGTGAAGGAGAGGGGGTGCGTCAGCCCCAGCATTTT. Protein sequence: CASSEGEGVRQPQHF.

The genes are TRBV5-4 and TRBJ2-1; 10 bases are a match to TRBD2. J gave up 7 bases and V 7 bases, and 11 bases lay outside the gene matches. Germline CDR1 is SGHNT and CDR2 is YYREEE (reference sequence). The CDR3 runs 15 residues. CDR3 sequence: CASVKSGRALNEQFF. CDR3 in DNA: TGTGCCAGCGTAAAGAGCGGGAGGGCCTTAAATGAGCAGTTCTTC.

This chain joins TRBV30 and TRBJ1-3; no clear D. Between the trimmed V and J ends, which lost 3 bases and 3 bases, there was a span of 3 bases. Germline V gene data show CDR1 as GTSNPN and CDR2 as SVGIG (reference sequence). The CDR3 has 11 residues. The CDR3 bases are TGTGCCTGGAGAGATGGAAACACCATATATTTT. Protein sequence: CAWRDGNTIYF.

The CDR3 is CASSWGAPGGPGNTIYF. The CDR3 nucleotides are TGTGCCAGCAGCTGGGGAGCCCCCGGGGGGCCTGGAAACACCATATATTTT. This sequence joins TRBV5-5 and TRBJ1-3; D is possibly TRBD1 (6 bases). This CDR3 comprises 17 residues. V was cut by 3 bases and J by 2 bases, with 18 bases left in between. Germline CDR1 is SGHKS and CDR2 is YYEKEE (reference sequence).

The V gene is TRBV5-1, the J gene TRBJ1-2; no definite D call. The CDR3 runs 14 residues. V dropped 4 bases and J dropped 2 bases, with 12 bases sitting between them. Per the germline V gene, CDR1 is SGHRS and CDR2 is YFSETQ. The CDR3 sequence is CASSGAMGNYGYTF. The CDR3 DNA is TGCGCCAGCAGCGGAGCGATGGGAAACTATGGCTACACCTTC.

V is TRBV27 and J is TRBJ2-7; D may correspond to TRBD1 or TRBD2 (6 bases each). Germline V gene data show CDR1 as MNHEY and CDR2 as SMNVEV (reference sequence). V lost 5 bases and J lost 2, with 16 bases in between. This CDR3 region has 15 residues. For the CDR3, the DNA is TGTGCCAGCAGTCCACAGGGAGGCGGAGCCTACGAGCAGTACTTC. Translated, it gives CASSPQGGGAYEQYF.

This chain uses TRBV6-6 with TRBJ2-5; perhaps D is TRBD1 or TRBD2 (6 bases each). Germline CDR1 is MNHNY and CDR2 is SVGAGI (reference sequence). The germline V and J ends were trimmed by 0 bases and 4 bases, with 9 bases remaining between them. The CDR3 is 14 amino acids. The CDR3 is CASSYSGGGETQYF. CDR3 nucleotide sequence: TGTGCCAGCAGTTACTCGGGGGGCGGAGAGACCCAGTACTTC.

The V call is TRBV7-9, the J call TRBJ2-1; D unresolved. CDR3 length: 13 amino acids. Germline-derived CDR1 and CDR2 are SEHNR and FQNEAQ (reference sequence). V was trimmed by 5 bases and J by 2 bases, leaving 7 bases between them. This CDR3 reads CASSEDPYNEQFF. In DNA form, the CDR3 reads TGTGCCAGCAGCGAAGACCCCTACAATGAGCAGTTCTTC. Using reference TRBV7-9 and TRBJ2-1 for the parts outside the CDR3, the full variable domain is DTGVSQNPRHKITKRGQNVTFRCDPISEHNRLYWYRQTLGQGPEFLTYFQNEAQLEKSRLLSDRFSAERPKGSFSTLEIQRTEQGDSAMYLCASSEDPYNEQFFGPGTRLTVL.

The chain recombines TRBV27 with TRBJ2-3; D is ambiguous. The length of the CDR3 is 15 residues. Germline CDR1 MNHEY, CDR2 SMNVEV (reference sequence). Between the trimmed V and J ends, which lost 5 bases and 0 bases, there was a span of 12 bases. CDR3 bases: TGTGCCAGCAGTCTGGTCGGTACTAGCACAGATACGCAGTATTTT. Protein product: CASSLVGTSTDTQYF.

This rearrangement joins TRBV5-5 to TRBJ1-5; D remains ambiguous. V lost 2 bases, J lost 0 bases, and 9 bases lay in between. The CDR3 contains 15 residues. Germline CDR1 is SGHKS and CDR2 is YYEKEE (reference sequence). CDR3 amino acids: CASSFRPDSNQPQHF. The CDR3 nucleotides are TGTGCCAGCAGCTTCAGGCCCGATAGCAATCAGCCCCAGCATTTT.

The J gene is TRBJ1-1, the V gene TRBV7-2; 12 bases fit TRBD1. V dropped 5 bases and J dropped 1; count of bases not matched to a gene: 11. This CDR3 is 18 amino acids long. Germline lookup yields CDR1 SGHTA and CDR2 FQGNSA. The CDR3 loop reads CASSHSARDRGQNTEAFF. CDR3 sequence (DNA): TGTGCCAGCAGCCACAGCGCTCGGGACAGGGGGCAGAACACTGAAGCTTTCTTT.

In this sample, this clone turned up a few times. V gene TRBV6-5 combines with J gene TRBJ2-2; D is possibly TRBD2 (5 bases). Trimming stripped 6 bases from V and 2 bases from J, with 10 bases between. This CDR3 has 14 amino acids. In germline, CDR1 is MNHEY, CDR2 SVGAGI. CDR3 region: CASRNGINTGELFF. The DNA of the CDR3 is TGTGCCAGCAGGAACGGGATAAACACCGGGGAGCTGTTTTTT.

The genes are TRBV19 and TRBJ2-1, with 8 bases fitting TRBD2. The germline CDR1 and CDR2 sequences are LNHDA and SQIVND (reference sequence). With 1 base clipped from V and 2 bases from J, the junction kept 4 bases outside the gene matches. This CDR3 is built from 16 residues. In nucleotides, the CDR3 is TGTGCCAGTAGTATAGTGACTAGCGAAGCCTACAATGAGCAGTTCTTC. This codes for CASSIVTSEAYNEQFF.

The chain couples TRBV2 to TRBJ2-7; the D gene could be TRBD1 or TRBD2 (5 bases each). This CDR3 comprises 14 residues. From germline, CDR1 is SNHLY and CDR2 FYNNEI. V was shortened by 2 bases and J by 5 bases, with 13 bases between the two germline ends. The CDR3 here is CASSEPGTNDEQYF. As DNA, the CDR3 is TGTGCCAGCAGTGAACCCGGGACGAACGACGAGCAGTACTTC.

V is TRBV9 and J is TRBJ2-1, with a weak D call TRBD2 (5 bases). CDR3 size: 15 residues. The V gene lost 3 bases and the J gene lost 3 bases, with 13 bases spanning the gap. Germline lookup yields CDR1 SGDLS and CDR2 YYNGEE. The CDR3 here is CASSATQRFYNEQFF. The CDR3 DNA is TGTGCCAGCAGCGCCACCCAGCGGTTCTACAATGAGCAGTTCTTC.

J is TRBJ1-6 and V is TRBV4-1; D is perhaps TRBD1 (6 bases). Germline CDR1 reads MGHRA; CDR2 reads YSYEKL. The CDR3 runs 16 residues. Trimming took off 4 bases at V and 9 bases at J, with 19 bases between the two ends. DNA for the CDR3: TGCGCCAGCAGCCTTGTGGACAGTTCCCCAGCTTCACCCCTCCACTTT. Amino acids: CASSLVDSSPASPLHF.

V gene TRBV7-9 combines with J gene TRBJ1-5; D call uncertain. The CDR3 is made up of 17 amino acids. V shed 0 bases and J shed 0 bases, with 12 bases lying between them. Germline-derived CDR1 and CDR2 are SEHNR and FQNEAQ (reference sequence). CDR3 loop: CASSLAKGWGSNQPQHF. Written as DNA, the CDR3 is TGTGCCAGCAGCTTAGCTAAGGGATGGGGTAGCAATCAGCCCCAGCATTTT.

The rearrangement links TRBV7-8 to TRBJ1-2; 11 bases line up with TRBD1. V was clipped by 5 bases and J by 4 bases; unmatched bases: 12. The CDR3 contains 17 residues. Germline V gene sequence: CDR1 SGHVS, CDR2 FQNEAQ. CDR3 amino acids: CASSPGQGAQGVYGYTF. The CDR3 DNA is TGTGCCAGCAGCCCCGGACAGGGGGCGCAAGGTGTCTATGGCTACACCTTC.

Concerning this clone itself: The sample contains more than one DNA sequence encoding this CDR3. V usage is TRBV11-3 and J usage is TRBJ2-5; 7 bases agree with TRBD1. The CDR3 totals 14 residues. J was trimmed by 5 bases and V by 4 bases; bases with no gene match: 7. The germline V gene encodes CDR1 SGHNT and CDR2 YENEEA. The CDR3 DNA reads as TGTGCCAGCAGCTCCCGGGACAGAGTGGAGACCCAGTACTTC. Amino acids: CASSSRDRVETQYF.

This chain uses TRBV19 with TRBJ2-2; D gene uncertain. V shed 6 bases and J shed 6 bases, with 14 bases lying between them. The CDR3 totals 14 residues. The germline CDR1 and CDR2 sequences are LNHDA and SQIVND (reference sequence). CDR3 protein: CASSHLSGSGELFF. CDR3 in DNA: TGTGCCAGTAGCCACCTCTCGGGTTCCGGGGAGCTGTTTTTT.

The rearrangement joins TRBV7-2 to TRBJ2-7; TRBD2 agrees at 15 bases. From germline, CDR1 is SGHTA and CDR2 FQGNSA. The CDR3 sequence is 18 residues long. After removal of 4 bases from V and 0 bases from J, the junction contained 7 bases not matched to a gene. The CDR3 loop reads CASSWGLAGGRVSYEQYF. CDR3 bases: TGTGCCAGCAGCTGGGGACTAGCGGGGGGCCGAGTCTCCTACGAGCAGTACTTC.

J is TRBJ2-1 and V is TRBV7-9; the match to TRBD2 covers 10 bases. This CDR3 is 14 amino acids long. V lost 3 bases to trimming and J lost 8 bases; unmatched junction nucleotides: 4. The germline V gene has CDR1 SEHNR and CDR2 FQNEAQ (reference sequence). The CDR3 DNA reads TGTGCCAGCAGCTTCAAAGCGGGAGGGGATGAGCAGTTCTTC. This gives the protein CASSFKAGGDEQFF. The full variable domain, in which reference TRBV7-9 and TRBJ2-1 provide the parts outside the CDR3, is DTGVSQNPRHKITKRGQNVTFRCDPISEHNRLYWYRQTLGQGPEFLTYFQNEAQLEKSRLLSDRFSAERPKGSFSTLEIQRTEQGDSAMYLCASSFKAGGDEQFFGPGTRLTVL.

The chain is built from TRBV11-2 and TRBJ2-3; D possibly corresponds to TRBD2 (5 bases). CDR1 and CDR2 (germline): SGHAT, FQNNGV. This CDR3 is built from 17 residues. V was shortened by 7 bases and J by 0 bases, with 20 bases between the two germline ends. CDR3 loop: CASTPRRQSGSTDTQYF. CDR3 coding DNA: TGTGCCAGCACCCCCAGAAGGCAGAGCGGAAGCACAGATACGCAGTATTTT.

This chain connects TRBV29-1 to TRBJ2-4, with D perhaps TRBD1 or TRBD2 (5 bases each). The CDR3 has 14 amino acids. Deletions cut 4 bases from V and 3 bases from J, with 13 bases between. Germline-derived CDR1 and CDR2 are SQVTM and ANQGSEA. DNA of the CDR3: TGCAGCGTTGGGCAGGGAGTGAACAAAAACATTCAGTACTTC. Protein product: CSVGQGVNKNIQYF.